The entry below describes one T cell receptor beta chain. What it recognizes is unknown. The data belong to a study of T cells expressing NK-cell markers. The overall study: Cells sorted as CD3+CD56+NKG2C+, CD3+CD56+NKG2C- and CD3+CD56-NKG2C+ T cells supplied the TCR beta repertoires. Most of the eight sequenced donors were HCMV-seropositive; one was seronegative. The study's findings and limits: A few donors' CD3+CD56-NKG2C+ cells were dominated by the same clonotypes. In a group of several donors, dominant NKG2C+ clonotypes represented roughly 1.0-7.0% of CD8+ T cells.

Each CDR3 protein gets one entry in TCRdb, which reprocessed the 5' RACE reads and gives no DNA. Its listing shows 500,000 to 700,000 distinct CDR3 sequences. From germline, CDR1 is SGHTA and CDR2 FQGNSA. CDR3 size: 14 residues. The sequenced sample consisted of blood T cells: a sorted CD56 or NKG2C T cell subset, CD4+ or CD8+ T cells, or bulk PBMC T cells (not recorded which). The chain couples TRBV7-2 to TRBJ2-1; TCRdb outputs TRBD1, but without DNA this stays unchecked. The TCR sequence derives from a man aged 18 to 29 in good health. CDR3 sequence reads: CASSSRGPNNEQFF.